Presented here are 9 T cell receptor beta chains from one specimen sequenced in a study of blood T cell repertoires in COVID-19. The table came from immunoSEQ multiplex PCR; TCRdb's copy has only in-frame clones and leaves some out. This table holds 120,000 or so clones, around 82% found once. Sequencing input: peripheral blood. These receptors were taken from a man older than 75 with active or convalescent COVID-19.

V is TRBV2 and J is TRBJ1-2; weak D call: TRBD1 (6 bases). CDR1 is SNHLY and CDR2 is FYNNEI in the germline V gene. The CDR3 has 14 amino acids. V lost 6 bases to trimming and J lost 6 bases, with 17 bases between them. CDR3 loop: CASSLLQGGDGYTF. The CDR3 DNA follows: TGTGCCAGCAGCCTACTACAGGGAGGGGATGGCTACACCTTC.

The chain couples TRBV7-8 to TRBJ1-4; D unresolved. This CDR3 comprises 12 residues. The V and J ends lost 9 bases and 0 bases respectively, with 5 bases between them. Germline V lookup: CDR1 SGHVS, CDR2 FQNEAQ. The CDR3 coding sequence is TGTGCCAGTTCGGCAACTAATGAAAAACTGTTTTTT. It is translated as CASSATNEKLFF.

The chain employs TRBV4-1 and TRBJ2-7; TRBD2 agrees at 9 bases. V was clipped by 0 bases and J by 3 bases; unmatched bases: 6. The CDR3 is 16 residues long. The germline gives CDR1 MGHRA, CDR2 YSYEKL. CDR3 DNA: TGCGCCAGCAGCCAAGAGGGGCTAGCGGGGAACTACGAGCAGTACTTC. Translation: CASSQEGLAGNYEQYF.

The rearrangement links TRBV27 to TRBJ1-2; D possibly corresponds to TRBD1 (6 bases). V shed 0 bases and J shed 7 bases, with 9 bases lying between them. This CDR3 is 13 amino acids long. Germline lookup yields CDR1 MNHEY and CDR2 SMNVEV (reference sequence). For the CDR3, the DNA is TGTGCCAGCAGTTTATCTGTGGGGGCTGGCTACACCTTC. It is translated as CASSLSVGAGYTF.

The genes are TRBV28 and TRBJ1-1; no reliable D call. V was shortened by 6 bases and J by 1 base, with 6 bases between the two germline ends. Germline CDR1 reads MDHEN; CDR2 reads SYDVKM. CDR3 length: 12 amino acids. Here the CDR3 DNA reads TGTGCCAGCAGCTCCAGGAACACTGAAGCTTTCTTT. It yields the protein CASSSRNTEAFF.

This clone was observed a handful of times. The chain couples TRBV28 to TRBJ1-2, with 8 positions matching TRBD1. From germline, CDR1 is MDHEN and CDR2 SYDVKM. After removal of 6 bases from V and 6 bases from J, the junction contained 6 bases not matched to a gene. The CDR3 covers 13 residues. The CDR3 coding sequence is TGTGCCAGCAGGGACAGGGCGAAGGATGGCTACACCTTC. Protein: CASRDRAKDGYTF.

The V gene is TRBV12-5, the J gene TRBJ1-5; D is undetermined. CDR1 is LGHNT and CDR2 is FRNRAP in the germline V gene. CDR3 length: 14 residues. The V and J ends lost 9 bases and 1 base respectively, with 13 bases between them. The CDR3 DNA reads TGTGCTAGCACTTTCCAGGAAAGCAATCAGCCCCAGCATTTT. Translated: CASTFQESNQPQHF.

The V gene is TRBV7-8, the J gene TRBJ2-1; 14 nucleotides agree with TRBD2. Germline V gene lookup returns CDR1 SGHVS and CDR2 FQNEAQ. CDR3 length: 17 amino acids. J lost 5 bases, V lost 5 bases, and 8 bases had no gene match. The CDR3, as DNA: TGTGCCAGCAGCACCAGGACTAGCGGGGGGCTACACAATGAGCAGTTCTTC. It yields the protein CASSTRTSGGLHNEQFF.

This sequence joins TRBV11-1 and TRBJ1-1, with 7 bases lining up with TRBD1. Per germline, CDR1 SGHAT and CDR2 FQDESV (reference sequence). The CDR3 totals 16 residues. V was clipped by 4 bases and J by 0 bases; unmatched bases: 8. The CDR3 sequence: CASSYYGQALNTEAFF. The CDR3 coding sequence is TGTGCCAGCAGCTACTACGGACAGGCTCTGAACACTGAAGCTTTCTTT.